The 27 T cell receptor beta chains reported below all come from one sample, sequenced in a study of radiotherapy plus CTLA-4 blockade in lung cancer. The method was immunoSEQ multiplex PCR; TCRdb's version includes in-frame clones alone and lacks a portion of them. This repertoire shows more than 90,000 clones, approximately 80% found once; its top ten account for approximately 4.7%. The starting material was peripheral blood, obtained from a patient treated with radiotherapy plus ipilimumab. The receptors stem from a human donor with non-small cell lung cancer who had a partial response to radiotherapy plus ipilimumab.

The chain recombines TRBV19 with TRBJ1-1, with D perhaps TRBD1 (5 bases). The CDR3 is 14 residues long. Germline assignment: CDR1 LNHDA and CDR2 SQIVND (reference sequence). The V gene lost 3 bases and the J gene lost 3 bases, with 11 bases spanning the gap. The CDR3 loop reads CASSIWGSDTEAFF. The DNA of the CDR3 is TGTGCCAGTAGTATTTGGGGCAGCGACACTGAAGCTTTCTTT.

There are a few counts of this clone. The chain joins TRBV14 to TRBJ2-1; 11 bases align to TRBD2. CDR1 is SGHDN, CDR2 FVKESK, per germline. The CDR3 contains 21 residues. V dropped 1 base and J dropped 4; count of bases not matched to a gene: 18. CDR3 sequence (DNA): TGTGCCAGCAGCCAAGGGGTTACAGGGATAACTAGCGGGGGCCAGTACAATGAGCAGTTCTTC. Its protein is CASSQGVTGITSGGQYNEQFF.

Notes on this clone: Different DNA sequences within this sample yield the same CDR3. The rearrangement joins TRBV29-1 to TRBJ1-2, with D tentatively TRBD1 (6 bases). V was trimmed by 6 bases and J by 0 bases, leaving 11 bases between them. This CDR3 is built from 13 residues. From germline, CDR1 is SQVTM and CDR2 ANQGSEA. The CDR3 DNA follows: TGCAGCGTCCGAGACAGGACTAACTATGGCTACACCTTC. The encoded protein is CSVRDRTNYGYTF.

This CDR3 reads CASSIKVAGNNHIGQFF. In DNA form, the CDR3 reads TGTGCCAGTAGTATAAAGGTAGCGGGCAACAACCATATCGGGCAGTTCTTC. The rearrangement joins TRBV19 to TRBJ2-1, with 7 positions matching TRBD2. The germline V gene has CDR1 LNHDA and CDR2 SQIVND (reference sequence). The J segment lost 12 bases and the V segment lost 2 bases, leaving 19 bases of the junction unmatched. CDR3 length equals 17 residues. The full variable domain, in which reference TRBV19 and TRBJ2-1 provide the parts outside the CDR3, is DGGITQSPKYLFRKEGQNVTLSCEQNLNHDAMYWYRQDPGQGLRLIYYSQIVNDFQKGDIAEGYSVSREKKESFPLTVTSAQKNPTAFYLCASSIKVAGNNHIGQFFGPGTRLTVL.

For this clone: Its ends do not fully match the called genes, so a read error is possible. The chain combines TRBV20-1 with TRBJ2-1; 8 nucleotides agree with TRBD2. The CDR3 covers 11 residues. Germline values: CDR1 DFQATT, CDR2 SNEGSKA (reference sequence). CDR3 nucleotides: TGCAGTGCTAGAGGGGCGACTAGCGTAGTCTTC. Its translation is CSARGATSVVF.

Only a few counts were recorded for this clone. The CDR3: CASTLGQPATNEKLFF. DNA for the CDR3: TGCGCCAGCACCCTGGGACAGCCTGCAACTAATGAAAAACTGTTTTTT. The chain recombines TRBV5-1 with TRBJ1-4, with 7 bases aligning to TRBD1. With 6 bases clipped from V and 0 bases from J, the junction kept 8 bases outside the gene matches. Germline V CDR1 and CDR2: SGHRS, YFSETQ. The CDR3 extends over 16 amino acids.

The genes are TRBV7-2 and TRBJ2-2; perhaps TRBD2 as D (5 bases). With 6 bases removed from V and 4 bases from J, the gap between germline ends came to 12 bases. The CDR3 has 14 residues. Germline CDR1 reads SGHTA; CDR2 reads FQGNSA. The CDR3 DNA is TGTGCCAGCAGATCTGGGAGTGGCACCGGGGAGCTGTTTTTT. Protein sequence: CASRSGSGTGELFF.

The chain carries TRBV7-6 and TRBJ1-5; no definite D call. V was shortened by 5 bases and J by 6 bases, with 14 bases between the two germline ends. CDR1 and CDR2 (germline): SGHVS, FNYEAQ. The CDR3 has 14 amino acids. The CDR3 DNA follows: TGTGCCAGCAGCAACGGGTCAGTTCGTCAGCCCCAGCATTTT. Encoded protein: CASSNGSVRQPQHF.

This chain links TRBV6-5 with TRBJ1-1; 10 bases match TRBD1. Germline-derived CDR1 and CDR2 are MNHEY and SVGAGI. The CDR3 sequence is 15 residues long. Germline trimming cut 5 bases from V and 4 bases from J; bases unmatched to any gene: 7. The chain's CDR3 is CASSIRWTGGTEAFF. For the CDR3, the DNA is TGTGCCAGCAGTATACGTTGGACAGGGGGCACTGAAGCTTTCTTT.

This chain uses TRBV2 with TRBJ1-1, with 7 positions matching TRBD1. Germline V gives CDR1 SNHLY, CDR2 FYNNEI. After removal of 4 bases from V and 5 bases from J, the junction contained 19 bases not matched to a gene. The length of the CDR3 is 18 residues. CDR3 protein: CASSAGPGTAPQGTEAFF. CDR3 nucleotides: TGTGCCAGCAGTGCCGGACCCGGGACAGCTCCCCAAGGGACTGAAGCTTTCTTT.

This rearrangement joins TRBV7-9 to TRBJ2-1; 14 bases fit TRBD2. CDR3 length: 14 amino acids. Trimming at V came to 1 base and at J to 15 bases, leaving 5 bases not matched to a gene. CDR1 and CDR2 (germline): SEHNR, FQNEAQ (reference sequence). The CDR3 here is CASSLGGLAGALFF. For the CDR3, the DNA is TGTGCCAGCAGCTTAGGGGGACTAGCGGGAGCTTTGTTCTTC.

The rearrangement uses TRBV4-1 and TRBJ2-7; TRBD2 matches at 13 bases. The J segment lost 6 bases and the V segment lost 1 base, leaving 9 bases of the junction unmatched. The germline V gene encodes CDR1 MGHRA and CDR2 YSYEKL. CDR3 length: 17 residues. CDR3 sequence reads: CASSQAGLAGNSGEQYF. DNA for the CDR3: TGCGCCAGCAGCCAAGCGGGACTAGCGGGAAATTCTGGCGAGCAGTACTTC.

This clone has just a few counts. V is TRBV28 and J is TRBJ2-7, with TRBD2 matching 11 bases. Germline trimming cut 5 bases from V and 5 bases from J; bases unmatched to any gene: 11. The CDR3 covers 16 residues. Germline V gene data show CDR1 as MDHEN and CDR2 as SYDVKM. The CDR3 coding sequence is TGTGCCAGCAGTATCCCTTTAGCGGGAGGGCTTCACGAGCAGTACGTC. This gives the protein CASSIPLAGGLHEQYV.

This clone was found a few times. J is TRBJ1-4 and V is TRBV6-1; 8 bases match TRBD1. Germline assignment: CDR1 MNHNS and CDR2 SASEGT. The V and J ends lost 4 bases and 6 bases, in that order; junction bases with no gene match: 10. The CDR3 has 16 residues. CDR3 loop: CASSGQSGGVYEKLFF. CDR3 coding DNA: TGTGCCAGCAGTGGTCAATCAGGGGGCGTTTATGAAAAACTGTTTTTT.

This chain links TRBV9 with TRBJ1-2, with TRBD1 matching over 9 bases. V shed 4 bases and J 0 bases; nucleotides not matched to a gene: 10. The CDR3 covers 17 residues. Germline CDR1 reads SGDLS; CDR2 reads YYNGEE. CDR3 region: CASSPTGGGFANYGYTF. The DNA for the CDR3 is TGTGCCAGCAGCCCTACAGGGGGCGGATTCGCTAACTATGGCTACACCTTC.

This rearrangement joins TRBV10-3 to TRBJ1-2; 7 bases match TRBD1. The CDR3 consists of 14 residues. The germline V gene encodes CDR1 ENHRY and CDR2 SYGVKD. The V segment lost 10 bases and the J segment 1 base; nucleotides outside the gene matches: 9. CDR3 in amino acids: CASTTTGSNYGYTF. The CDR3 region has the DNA TGTGCCAGTACAACGACAGGGAGTAACTATGGCTACACCTTC.

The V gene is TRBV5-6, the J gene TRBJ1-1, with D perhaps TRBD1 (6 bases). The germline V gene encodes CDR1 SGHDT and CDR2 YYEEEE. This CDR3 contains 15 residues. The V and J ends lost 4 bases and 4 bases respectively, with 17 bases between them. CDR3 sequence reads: CASSPRGLGITEAFF. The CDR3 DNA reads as TGTGCCAGCAGCCCCAGGGGCCTAGGGATCACTGAAGCTTTCTTT. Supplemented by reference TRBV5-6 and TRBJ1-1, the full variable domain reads DAGVTQSPTHLIKTRGQQVTLRCSPKSGHDTVSWYQQALGQGPQFIFQYYEEEERQRGNFPDRFSGHQFPNYSSELNVNALLLGDSALYLCASSPRGLGITEAFFGQGTRLTVV.

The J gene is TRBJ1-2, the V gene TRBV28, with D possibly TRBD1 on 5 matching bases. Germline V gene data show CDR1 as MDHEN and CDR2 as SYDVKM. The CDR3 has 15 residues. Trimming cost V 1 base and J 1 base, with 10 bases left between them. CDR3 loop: CASSLSVDSNYGYTF. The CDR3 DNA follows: TGTGCCAGCAGTTTATCGGTTGACAGTAACTATGGCTACACCTTC.

CDR3 region: CASSLERGRLNTEAFF. CDR3 in DNA: TGTGCCAGCAGCTTGGAACGTGGCAGGCTGAACACTGAAGCTTTCTTT. This rearrangement joins TRBV5-6 to TRBJ1-1; D is unclear. Trimming cost V 0 bases and J 0 bases, with 12 bases left between them. The CDR3 sequence is 16 residues long. Germline-derived CDR1 and CDR2 are SGHDT and YYEEEE.

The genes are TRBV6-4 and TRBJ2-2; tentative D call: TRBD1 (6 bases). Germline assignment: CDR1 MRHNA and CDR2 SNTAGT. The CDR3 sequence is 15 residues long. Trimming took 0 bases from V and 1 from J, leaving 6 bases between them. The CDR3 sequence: CASSDSGQNTGELFF. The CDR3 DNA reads TGTGCCAGCAGTGACTCGGGACAGAACACCGGGGAGCTGTTTTTT.

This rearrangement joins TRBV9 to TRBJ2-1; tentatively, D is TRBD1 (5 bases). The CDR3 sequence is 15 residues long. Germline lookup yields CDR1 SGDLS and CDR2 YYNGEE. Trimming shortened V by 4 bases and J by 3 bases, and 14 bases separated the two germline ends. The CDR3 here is CASSIAGLGYNEQFF. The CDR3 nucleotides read TGTGCCAGCAGCATAGCAGGGTTGGGCTACAATGAGCAGTTCTTC.

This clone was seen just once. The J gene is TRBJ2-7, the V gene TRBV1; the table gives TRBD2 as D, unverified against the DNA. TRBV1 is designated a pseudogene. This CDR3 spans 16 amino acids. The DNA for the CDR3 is TGCACCAGCAGCCAGTCGGGACTTTATAATGACTACGAGCAGTACGTC. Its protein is CTSSQSGLYNDYEQYV.

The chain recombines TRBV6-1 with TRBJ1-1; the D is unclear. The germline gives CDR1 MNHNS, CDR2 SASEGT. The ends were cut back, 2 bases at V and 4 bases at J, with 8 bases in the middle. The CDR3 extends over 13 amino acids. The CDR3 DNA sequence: TGTGCCAGCAGTGAATTAGGGAGCACTGAAGCTTTCTTT. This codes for CASSELGSTEAFF.

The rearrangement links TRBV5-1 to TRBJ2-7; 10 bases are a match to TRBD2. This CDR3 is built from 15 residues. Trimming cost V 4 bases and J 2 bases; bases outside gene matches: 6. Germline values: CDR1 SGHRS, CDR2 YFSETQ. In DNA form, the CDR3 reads TGCGCCAGCAGCCCGCTGGGGACTAGCGCCTACGAGCAGTACTTC. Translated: CASSPLGTSAYEQYF.

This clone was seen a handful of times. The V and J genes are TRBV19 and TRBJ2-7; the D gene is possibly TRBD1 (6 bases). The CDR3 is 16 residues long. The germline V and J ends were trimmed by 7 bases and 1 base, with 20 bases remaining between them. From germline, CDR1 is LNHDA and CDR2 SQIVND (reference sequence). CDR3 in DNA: TGTGCCAGTACCCGGACAGCCAACACGCGTTCCTACGAGCAGTACTTC. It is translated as CASTRTANTRSYEQYF.

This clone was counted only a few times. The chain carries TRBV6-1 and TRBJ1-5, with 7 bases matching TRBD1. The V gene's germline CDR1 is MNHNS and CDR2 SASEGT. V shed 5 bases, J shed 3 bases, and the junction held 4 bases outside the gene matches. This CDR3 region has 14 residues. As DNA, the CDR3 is TGTGCCAGCAGTCGACAGGGTAACAATCAGCCCCAGCATTTT. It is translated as CASSRQGNNQPQHF.

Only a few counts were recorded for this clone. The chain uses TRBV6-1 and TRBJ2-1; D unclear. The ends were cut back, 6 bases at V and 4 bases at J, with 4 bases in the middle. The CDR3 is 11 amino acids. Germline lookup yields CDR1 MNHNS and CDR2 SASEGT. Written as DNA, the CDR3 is TGTGCCAGCAGACAGTACAATGAGCAGTTCTTC. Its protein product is CASRQYNEQFF.